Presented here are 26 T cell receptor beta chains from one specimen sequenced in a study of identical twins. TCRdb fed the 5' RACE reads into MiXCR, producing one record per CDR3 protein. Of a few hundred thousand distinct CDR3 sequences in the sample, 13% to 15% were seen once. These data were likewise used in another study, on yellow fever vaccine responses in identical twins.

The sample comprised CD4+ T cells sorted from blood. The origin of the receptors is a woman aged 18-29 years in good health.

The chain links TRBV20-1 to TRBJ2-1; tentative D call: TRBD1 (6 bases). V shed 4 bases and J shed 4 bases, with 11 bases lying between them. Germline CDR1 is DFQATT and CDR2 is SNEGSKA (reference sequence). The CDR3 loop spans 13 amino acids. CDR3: CSAISTGYNEQFF. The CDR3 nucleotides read TGCAGTGCTATATCGACAGGATACAATGAGCAGTTCTTC.

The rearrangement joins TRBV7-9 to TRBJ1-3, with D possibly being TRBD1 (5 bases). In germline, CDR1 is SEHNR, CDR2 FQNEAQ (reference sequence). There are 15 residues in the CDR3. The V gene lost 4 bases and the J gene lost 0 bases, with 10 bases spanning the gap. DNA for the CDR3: TGTGCCAGCAGCTCCGACAGCGACTCTGGAAACACCATATATTTT. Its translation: CASSSDSDSGNTIYF.

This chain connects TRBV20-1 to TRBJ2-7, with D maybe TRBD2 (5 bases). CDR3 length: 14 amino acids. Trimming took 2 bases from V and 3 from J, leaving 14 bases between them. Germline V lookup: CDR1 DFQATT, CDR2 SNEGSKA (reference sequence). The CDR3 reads CSARLALLGYEQYF. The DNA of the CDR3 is TGCAGTGCTAGACTAGCCCTTCTTGGCTACGAGCAGTACTTC.

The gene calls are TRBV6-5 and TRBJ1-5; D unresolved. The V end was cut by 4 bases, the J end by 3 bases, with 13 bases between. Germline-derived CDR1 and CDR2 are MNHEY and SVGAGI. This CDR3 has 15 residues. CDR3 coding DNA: TGTGCCAGCAGTTCCTCAGACAAGTACAATCAGCCCCAGCATTTT. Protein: CASSSSDKYNQPQHF.

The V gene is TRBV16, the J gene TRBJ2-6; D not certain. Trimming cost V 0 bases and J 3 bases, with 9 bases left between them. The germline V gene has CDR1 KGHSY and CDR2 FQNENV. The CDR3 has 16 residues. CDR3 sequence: CASSQSLGNGANVLTF. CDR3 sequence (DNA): TGTGCCAGCAGCCAATCCTTAGGGAATGGGGCCAACGTCCTGACTTTC. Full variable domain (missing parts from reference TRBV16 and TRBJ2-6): GEEVAQTPKHLVRGEGQKAKLYCAPIKGHSYVFWYQQVLKNEFKFLISFQNENVFDETGMPKERFSAKCLPNSPCSLEIQATKLEDSAVYFCASSQSLGNGANVLTFGAGSRLTVL.

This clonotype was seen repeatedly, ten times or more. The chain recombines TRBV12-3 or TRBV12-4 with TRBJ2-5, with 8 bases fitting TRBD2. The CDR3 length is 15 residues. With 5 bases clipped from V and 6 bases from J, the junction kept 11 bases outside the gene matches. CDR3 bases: TGTGCCAGCAGTCCCAAGTCGGGGGGGGTAAAGACCCAGTACTTC. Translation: CASSPKSGGVKTQYF.

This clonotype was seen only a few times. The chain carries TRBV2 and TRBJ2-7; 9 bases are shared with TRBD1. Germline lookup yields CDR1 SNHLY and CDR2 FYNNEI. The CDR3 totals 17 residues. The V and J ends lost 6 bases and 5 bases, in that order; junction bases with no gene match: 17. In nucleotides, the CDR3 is TGTGCCAGCAGGGAGGGGATACCCGGGACAGGGAAGAACGAGCAGTACTTC. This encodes CASREGIPGTGKNEQYF.

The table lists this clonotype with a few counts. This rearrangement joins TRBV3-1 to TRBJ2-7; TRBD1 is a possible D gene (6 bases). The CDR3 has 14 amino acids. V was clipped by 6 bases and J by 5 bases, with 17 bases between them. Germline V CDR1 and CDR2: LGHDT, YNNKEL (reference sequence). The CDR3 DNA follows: TGTGCCAGCAGTGCAGGACAGTTAGTAGACGAGCAGTACTTC. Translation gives CASSAGQLVDEQYF.

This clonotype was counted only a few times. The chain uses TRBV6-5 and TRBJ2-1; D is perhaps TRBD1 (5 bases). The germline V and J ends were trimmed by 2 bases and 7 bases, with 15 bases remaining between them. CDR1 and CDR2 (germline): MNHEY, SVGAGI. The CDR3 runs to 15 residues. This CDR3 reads CASSYRGAPNNEQFF. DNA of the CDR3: TGTGCCAGCAGTTACAGGGGCGCTCCTAATAATGAGCAGTTCTTC.

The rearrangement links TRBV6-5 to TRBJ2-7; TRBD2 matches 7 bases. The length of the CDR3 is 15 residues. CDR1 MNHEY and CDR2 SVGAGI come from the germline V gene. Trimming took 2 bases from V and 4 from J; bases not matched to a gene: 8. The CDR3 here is CASSYLAGVKYEQYF. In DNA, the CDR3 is TGTGCCAGCAGTTACCTGGCGGGAGTTAAGTACGAGCAGTACTTC.

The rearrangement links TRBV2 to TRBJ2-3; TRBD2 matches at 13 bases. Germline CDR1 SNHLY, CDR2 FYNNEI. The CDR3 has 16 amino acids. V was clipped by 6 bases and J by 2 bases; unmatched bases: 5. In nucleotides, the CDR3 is TGTGCCAGCAGCCAGGGACTAGCGGGGATCACAGATACGCAGTATTTT. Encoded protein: CASSQGLAGITDTQYF.

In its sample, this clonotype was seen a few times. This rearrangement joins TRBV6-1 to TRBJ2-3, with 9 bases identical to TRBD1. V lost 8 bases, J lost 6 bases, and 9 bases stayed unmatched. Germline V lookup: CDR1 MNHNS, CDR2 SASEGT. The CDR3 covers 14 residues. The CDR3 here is CASRLGQGPDTQYF. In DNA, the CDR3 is TGTGCCAGCCGCCTGGGACAGGGACCCGATACGCAGTATTTT.

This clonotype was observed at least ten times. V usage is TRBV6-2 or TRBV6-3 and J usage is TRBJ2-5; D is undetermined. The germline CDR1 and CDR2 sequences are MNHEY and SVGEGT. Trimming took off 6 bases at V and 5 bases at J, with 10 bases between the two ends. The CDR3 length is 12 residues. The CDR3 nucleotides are TGTGCCAGCAGCCAGACCGGGGAGACCCAGTACTTC. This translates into CASSQTGETQYF.

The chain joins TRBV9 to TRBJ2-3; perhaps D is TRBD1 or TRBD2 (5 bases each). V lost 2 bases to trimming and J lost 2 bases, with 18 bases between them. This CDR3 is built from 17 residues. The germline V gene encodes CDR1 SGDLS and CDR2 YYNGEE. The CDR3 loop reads CASSVFPSGTSTDTQYF. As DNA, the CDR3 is TGTGCCAGCAGCGTCTTCCCATCCGGGACCTCCACAGATACGCAGTATTTT.

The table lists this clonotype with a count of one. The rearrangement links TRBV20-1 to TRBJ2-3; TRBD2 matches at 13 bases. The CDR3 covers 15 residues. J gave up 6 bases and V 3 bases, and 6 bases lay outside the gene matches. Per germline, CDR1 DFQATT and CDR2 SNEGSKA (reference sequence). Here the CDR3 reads CSARTSGGPRDTQYF. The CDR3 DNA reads TGCAGTGCTAGGACTAGCGGGGGGCCAAGGGATACGCAGTATTTT.

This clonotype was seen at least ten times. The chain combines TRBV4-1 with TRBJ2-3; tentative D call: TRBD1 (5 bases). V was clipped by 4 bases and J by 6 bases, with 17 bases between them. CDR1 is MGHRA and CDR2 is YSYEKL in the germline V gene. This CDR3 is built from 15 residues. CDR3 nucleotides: TGCGCCAGCAGCCCCCTTCGGGCAGGGCCCGATACGCAGTATTTT. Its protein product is CASSPLRAGPDTQYF.

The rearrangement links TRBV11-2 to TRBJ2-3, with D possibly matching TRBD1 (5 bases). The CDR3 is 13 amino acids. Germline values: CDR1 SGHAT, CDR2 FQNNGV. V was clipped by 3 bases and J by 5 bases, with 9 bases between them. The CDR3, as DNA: TGTGCCAGCAGCTTTCAGGGCAGAGATACGCAGTATTTT. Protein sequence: CASSFQGRDTQYF.

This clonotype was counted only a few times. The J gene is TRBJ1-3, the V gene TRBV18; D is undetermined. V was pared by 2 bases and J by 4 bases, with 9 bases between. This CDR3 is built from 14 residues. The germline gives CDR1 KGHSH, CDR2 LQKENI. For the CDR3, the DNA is TGTGCCAGCTCACCATATGGACCGGGAAACACCATATATTTT. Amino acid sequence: CASSPYGPGNTIYF.

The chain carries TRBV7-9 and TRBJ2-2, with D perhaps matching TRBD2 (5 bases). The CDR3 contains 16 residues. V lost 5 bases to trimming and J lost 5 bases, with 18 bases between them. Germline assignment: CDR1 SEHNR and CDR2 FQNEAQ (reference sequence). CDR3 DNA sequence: TGTGCCAGCAGCCTAAATCTTGGAGGTTATACCGGGGAGCTGTTTTTT. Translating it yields CASSLNLGGYTGELFF.

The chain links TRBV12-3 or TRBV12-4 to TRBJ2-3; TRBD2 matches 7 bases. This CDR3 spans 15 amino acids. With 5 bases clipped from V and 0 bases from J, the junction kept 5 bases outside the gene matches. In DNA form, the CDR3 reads TGTGCCAGCAGTACCGAGCGGGGAAGCACAGATACGCAGTATTTT. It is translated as CASSTERGSTDTQYF.

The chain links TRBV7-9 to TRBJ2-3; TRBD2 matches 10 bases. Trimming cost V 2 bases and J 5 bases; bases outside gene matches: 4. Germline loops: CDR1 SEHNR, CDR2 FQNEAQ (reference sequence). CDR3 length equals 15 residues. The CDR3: CASSLLAGAKDTQYF. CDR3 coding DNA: TGTGCCAGCAGCTTACTAGCGGGAGCGAAAGATACGCAGTATTTT.

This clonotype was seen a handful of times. The CDR3 reads CSASRVGGRGDIQYF. The DNA of the CDR3 is TGCAGTGCATCCCGTGTCGGCGGGAGGGGGGACATTCAGTACTTC. The chain links TRBV20-1 to TRBJ2-4; 9 bases are shared with TRBD2. Trimming cost V 6 bases and J 8 bases; bases outside gene matches: 14. The CDR3 has 15 residues. The germline CDR1 and CDR2 sequences are DFQATT and SNEGSKA (reference sequence).

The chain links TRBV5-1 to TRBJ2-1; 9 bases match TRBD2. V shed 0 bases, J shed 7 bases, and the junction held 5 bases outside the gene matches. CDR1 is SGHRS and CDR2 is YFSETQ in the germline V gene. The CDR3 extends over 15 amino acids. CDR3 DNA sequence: TGCGCCAGCAGCTTGGCTAGCGGGGTCAGGAATGAGCAGTTCTTC. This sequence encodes CASSLASGVRNEQFF.

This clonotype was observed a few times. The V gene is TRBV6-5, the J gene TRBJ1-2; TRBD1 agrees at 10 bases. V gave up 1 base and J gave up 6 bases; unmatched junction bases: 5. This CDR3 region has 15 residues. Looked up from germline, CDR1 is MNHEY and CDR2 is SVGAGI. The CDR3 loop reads CASSYLDRGKDGYTF. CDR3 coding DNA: TGTGCCAGCAGTTACTTGGACAGGGGGAAGGATGGCTACACCTTC.

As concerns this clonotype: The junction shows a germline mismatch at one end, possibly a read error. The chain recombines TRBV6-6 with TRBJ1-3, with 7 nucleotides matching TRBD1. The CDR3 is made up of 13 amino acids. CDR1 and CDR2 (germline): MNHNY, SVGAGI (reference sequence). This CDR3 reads CASKWDSVDTTYF. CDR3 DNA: TGTGCCAGCAAATGGGACAGTGTGGACACCACATATTTT.

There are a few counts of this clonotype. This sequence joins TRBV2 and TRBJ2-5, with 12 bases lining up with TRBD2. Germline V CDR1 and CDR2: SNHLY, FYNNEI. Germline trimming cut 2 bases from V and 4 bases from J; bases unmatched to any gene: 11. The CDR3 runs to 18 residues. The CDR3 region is CASSETPPGLAGLETQYF. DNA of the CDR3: TGTGCCAGCAGTGAAACCCCCCCGGGACTAGCGGGTCTAGAGACCCAGTACTTC.